This T cell receptor beta chain was captured in a study of T cells in narcolepsy. This clone was observed a few times. Clones were read by immunoSEQ multiplex PCR, and TCRdb kept only the in-frame ones, dropping some. Among 20,000 to 25,000 clones listed, 92% were seen once. The germline gives CDR1 MGHRA, CDR2 YSYEKL. CDR3 length equals 15 residues. J gave up 8 bases and V 3 bases, and 10 bases lay outside the gene matches. The chain employs TRBV4-1 and TRBJ1-1; the match to TRBD1 covers 9 bases. Sequences were obtained from CD45RA- memory CD4+ T cells from PBMCs. The receptor comes from a human donor with narcolepsy. In DNA form, the CDR3 reads TGCGCCAGCAGCCATCCCCGGGACAGGGAGTCCGAAGCTTTCTTT. Its translation: CASSHPRDRESEAFF.